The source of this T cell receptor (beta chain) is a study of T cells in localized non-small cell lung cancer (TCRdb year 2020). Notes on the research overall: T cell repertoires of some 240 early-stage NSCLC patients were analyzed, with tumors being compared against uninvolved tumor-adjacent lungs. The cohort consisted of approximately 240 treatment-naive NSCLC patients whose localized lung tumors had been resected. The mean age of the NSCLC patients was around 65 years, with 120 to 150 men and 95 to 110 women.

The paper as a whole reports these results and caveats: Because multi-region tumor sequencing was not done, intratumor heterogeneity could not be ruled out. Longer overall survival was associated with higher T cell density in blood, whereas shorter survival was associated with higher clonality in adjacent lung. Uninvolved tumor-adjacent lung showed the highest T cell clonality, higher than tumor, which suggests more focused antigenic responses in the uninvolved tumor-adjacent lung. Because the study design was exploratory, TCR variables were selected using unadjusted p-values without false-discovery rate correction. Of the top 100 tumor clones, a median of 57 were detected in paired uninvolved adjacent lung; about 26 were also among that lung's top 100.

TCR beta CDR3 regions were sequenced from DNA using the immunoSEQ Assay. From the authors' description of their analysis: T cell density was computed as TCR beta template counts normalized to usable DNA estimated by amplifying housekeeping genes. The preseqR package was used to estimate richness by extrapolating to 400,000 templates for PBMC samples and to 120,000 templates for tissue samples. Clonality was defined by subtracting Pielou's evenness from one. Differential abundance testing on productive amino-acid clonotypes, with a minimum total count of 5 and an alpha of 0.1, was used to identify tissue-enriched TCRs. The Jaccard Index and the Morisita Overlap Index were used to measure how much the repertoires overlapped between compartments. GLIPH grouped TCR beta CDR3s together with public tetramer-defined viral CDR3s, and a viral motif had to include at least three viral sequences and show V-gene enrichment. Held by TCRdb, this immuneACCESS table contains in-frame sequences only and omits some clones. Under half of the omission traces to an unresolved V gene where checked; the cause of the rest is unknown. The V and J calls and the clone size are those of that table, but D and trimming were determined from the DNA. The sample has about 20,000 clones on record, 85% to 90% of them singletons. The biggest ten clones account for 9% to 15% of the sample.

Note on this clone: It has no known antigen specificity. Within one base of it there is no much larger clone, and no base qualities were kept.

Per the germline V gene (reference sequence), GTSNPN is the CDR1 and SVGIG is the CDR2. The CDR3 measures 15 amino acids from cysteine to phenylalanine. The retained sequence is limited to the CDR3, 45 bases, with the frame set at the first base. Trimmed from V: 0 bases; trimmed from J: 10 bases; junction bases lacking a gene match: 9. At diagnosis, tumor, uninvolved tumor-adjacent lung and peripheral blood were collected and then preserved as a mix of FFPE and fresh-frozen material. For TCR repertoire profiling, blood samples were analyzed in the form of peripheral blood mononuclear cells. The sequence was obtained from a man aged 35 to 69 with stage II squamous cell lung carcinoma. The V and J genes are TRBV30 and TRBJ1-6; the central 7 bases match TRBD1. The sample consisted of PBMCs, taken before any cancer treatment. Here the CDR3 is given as CAWSVNRGRESPLHF. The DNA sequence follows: TGTGCCTGGAGTGTAAACAGGGGAAGGGAATCACCCCTCCACTTT.